This entry concerns a single TCR beta chain. Its antigen is unidentified. The source of the sample is a study of CD8 T cells in Susac syndrome. Study-wide results and limits: The study admitted that it had a relatively small number of individuals in its TCR sequencing and HLA analysis.

Deletions cut 1 base from V and 0 bases from J, with 9 bases between. Germline CDR1 reads SGHTA; CDR2 reads FQGNSA. This CDR3 has 15 amino acids. CD8+ and CD4+ T cells from blood underwent TCR beta sequencing, which was carried out in a high-throughput format. Healthy donors matched for age and sex were used as controls. Reverse transcription of 0.5 to 1 ug RNA was performed with random hexamers. Amplification of TCR beta CDR3 used immunoSEQ multiplex PCR across 54 Vbeta and 13 Jbeta. Using its own MiXCR run on the immunoSEQ multiplex PCR reads, TCRdb lists one record per CDR3 protein. The table has 100,000 or so distinct CDR3 sequences, about 90% seen once; the top ten hold roughly 0.15%.

The chain joins TRBV7-2 to TRBJ1-2; D is uncertain. The sequence derives from a human donor in good health. The sequenced sample consisted of CD4+ T cells from PBMCs. The CDR3 protein is CASSLGYQANYGYTF. The CDR3 DNA sequence: TGTGCCAGCAGCTTAGGCTACCAAGCTAACTATGGCTACACCTTC. The complete variable domain, with remaining parts taken from reference TRBV7-2 and TRBJ1-2, reads GAGVSQSPSNKVTEKGKDVELRCDPISGHTALYWYRQSLGQGLEFLIYFQGNSAPDKSGLPSDRFSAERTGGSVSTLTIQRTQQEDSAVYLCASSLGYQANYGYTFGSGTRLTVV.